The 27 T cell receptor beta chains below were found in one sample sequenced in a study of blood T cells in healthy people across ages (dated by TCRdb to the mid-2010s). The library was prepared using 5' RACE. The reads were generated on an Illumina HiSeq 2500. A second about 7 to 11 cycle PCR used a sample-barcoded 5' primer and a J-beta primer mix. TCRdb ran its own pipeline on the public reads, namely fastp trimming at Q25 and MiXCR clone calling, and kept in-frame beta chains. A single entry per CDR3 protein holds the most common genes and DNA from its merged rows. For this sample there are roughly 1,000,000 distinct CDR3 sequences; approximately 25% appear just once. The leading ten clones occupy about 0.69% of the sample. This sample also belongs to another study, concerning T cells of mothers and their children.

What was sequenced was blood. The origin of the receptors is a girl aged 2-10 years in good health.

The chain recombines TRBV18 with TRBJ2-4, with 9 nucleotides matching TRBD1. CDR3 length equals 17 residues. After removal of 3 bases from V and 7 bases from J, the junction contained 13 bases not matched to a gene. Germline V CDR1 and CDR2: KGHSH, LQKENI. CDR3 sequence: CASSPSTPGQGYNIQYF. In nucleotides, the CDR3 is TGTGCCAGCTCACCTTCAACTCCGGGACAGGGTTACAACATTCAGTACTTC.

In its sample, this clonotype was seen a few times. The CDR3 DNA reads as TGTGCCACCATAGGACAGGGGGCTTCACAGCGGGGGGGCGACGTAGGCACCGGGGAGCTGTTTTTT. Its protein product is CATIGQGASQRGGDVGTGELFF. The genes are TRBV6-1 and TRBJ2-2; TRBD1 might be the D (11 bases). V gave up 10 bases and J gave up 4 bases, with 40 bases separating them. This CDR3 spans 22 amino acids. CDR1 is MNHNS and CDR2 is SASEGT in the germline V gene.

In its sample, this clonotype was seen a few times. The rearrangement links TRBV4-1 to TRBJ2-7; perhaps TRBD2 as D (6 bases). V was clipped by 6 bases and J by 2 bases, with 20 bases between them. Germline CDR1 reads MGHRA; CDR2 reads YSYEKL. The CDR3 length is 16 residues. In DNA form, the CDR3 reads TGCGCCAGCAGTCCTGGTAGGGGACTCGGGCCCTACGAGCAGTACTTC. Translated, it gives CASSPGRGLGPYEQYF.

This clonotype was seen a few times. The chain employs TRBV7-2 and TRBJ2-6; 7 nucleotides match TRBD2. V shed 0 bases, J shed 0 bases, and the junction held 5 bases outside the gene matches. CDR1 and CDR2 from the germline V gene are SGHTA and FQGNSA. The CDR3 extends over 18 amino acids. CDR3 in DNA: TGTGCCAGCAGCTTAGCAGCGGGGTGGAGCTCTGGGGCCAACGTCCTGACTTTC. Amino acids: CASSLAAGWSSGANVLTF.

The chain has TRBV7-9 and TRBJ2-1; 7 nucleotides agree with TRBD2. Germline V gene data show CDR1 as SEHNR and CDR2 as FQNEAQ (reference sequence). The CDR3 runs to 16 residues. Trimming at V came to 3 bases and at J to 5 bases, leaving 10 bases not matched to a gene. The CDR3 loop reads CASSLTLAGADNEQFF. For the CDR3, the DNA is TGTGCCAGCAGCTTGACGTTGGCGGGAGCGGACAATGAGCAGTTCTTC.

CDR3 nucleotides: TGTGCCAGCAGAACATCGGACAGCAAAATGTCACCCCTCCACTTT. It is translated as CASRTSDSKMSPLHF. This chain uses TRBV12-3 or TRBV12-4 with TRBJ1-6; weak D call: TRBD1 (6 bases). Trimming stripped 6 bases from V and 10 bases from J, with 19 bases between. The CDR3 is 15 residues long.

A few counts support this clonotype. The gene calls are TRBV20-1 and TRBJ1-5; 7 bases are shared with TRBD1. This CDR3 spans 14 amino acids. Looked up from germline, CDR1 is DFQATT and CDR2 is SNEGSKA (reference sequence). Trimming at V came to 5 bases and at J to 7 bases, leaving 11 bases not matched to a gene. CDR3 residues: CSAPRGRGEQPQHF. Here the CDR3 DNA reads TGCAGTGCTCCGAGGGGCAGGGGGGAACAGCCCCAGCATTTT.

The genes are TRBV4-1 and TRBJ2-1, with D possibly matching TRBD2 (5 bases). The DNA end lines up better with TRBJ2-7; the J call may be wrong. The length of the CDR3 is 15 residues. From germline, CDR1 is MGHRA and CDR2 YSYEKL. The CDR3 bases are TGCGCCAGCAGCCAAGCGGGGTTCCGCGGCGACGAGCAGTACTTC. Protein sequence: CASSQAGFRGDEQYF.

This rearrangement joins TRBV24-1 to TRBJ2-7; 10 nucleotides line up with TRBD1. The CDR3 extends over 15 amino acids. The germline gives CDR1 KGHDR, CDR2 SFDVKD. After removal of 4 bases from V and 2 bases from J, the junction contained 4 bases not matched to a gene. CDR3 bases: TGTGCCACCAGTGACGCCGGGACAGGGGCCTACGAGCAGTACTTC. Protein sequence: CATSDAGTGAYEQYF.

The chain joins TRBV6-1 to TRBJ1-5; 7 positions match TRBD1. The CDR3 length is 13 residues. Trimming at V came to 6 bases and at J to 5 bases, leaving 4 bases not matched to a gene. Germline V CDR1 and CDR2: MNHNS, SASEGT. CDR3 loop: CASSGDRDQPQHF. Written as DNA, the CDR3 is TGTGCCAGCAGCGGAGACAGGGATCAGCCCCAGCATTTT.

This clonotype occurred a few times. The V call is TRBV7-8, the J call TRBJ2-5; D remains unclear. TRBJ2-7 explains the end of the DNA better; the J call may be wrong. The CDR3 has 11 residues. From germline, CDR1 is SGHVS and CDR2 FQNEAQ. CDR3 region: CASSWSAEQYF. In nucleotides, the CDR3 is TGTGCCAGCAGCTGGTCAGCCGAGCAGTACTTC.

The rearrangement joins TRBV6-1 to TRBJ2-2, with a weak D call TRBD2 (5 bases). Trimming shortened V by 2 bases and J by 6 bases, and 25 bases separated the two germline ends. Germline V gene lookup returns CDR1 MNHNS and CDR2 SASEGT. The CDR3 is 19 residues long. The CDR3 spells CASSESGSWGEINPGELFF. The CDR3 region has the DNA TGTGCCAGCAGTGAAAGCGGCTCTTGGGGAGAAATTAACCCCGGGGAGCTGTTTTTT.

This clonotype was seen only a few times. The chain joins TRBV2 to TRBJ2-5, with 9 bases aligning to TRBD2. The DNA end is more similar to TRBJ2-1, so the J call may be wrong. The CDR3 consists of 15 residues. Germline CDR1 SNHLY, CDR2 FYNNEI. CDR3 loop: CASSRIAGDYNEQFF. DNA for the CDR3: TGTGCCAGCAGCAGAATAGCGGGGGATTACAATGAGCAGTTCTTC.

The rearrangement uses TRBV12-3 or TRBV12-4 and TRBJ2-2; D unclear. With 2 bases removed from V and 5 bases from J, the gap between germline ends came to 9 bases. The CDR3 totals 14 residues. The CDR3 DNA reads as TGTGCCAGCAGTTTACCGCCCGGAACCGGGGAGCTGTTTTTT. Its translation is CASSLPPGTGELFF.

The chain couples TRBV7-9 to TRBJ2-5, with no clear D. The J call may be faulty, since TRBJ2-7 better matches the DNA end. Germline CDR1 reads SEHNR; CDR2 reads FQNEAQ (reference sequence). The CDR3 has 12 amino acids. CDR3: CASSLEAHEQYF. The CDR3, as DNA: TGTGCCAGCAGCTTAGAGGCCCACGAGCAGTACTTC.

The V call is TRBV3-1, the J call TRBJ2-5; 8 nucleotides match TRBD2. Germline V gene sequence: CDR1 LGHDT, CDR2 YNNKEL (reference sequence). The CDR3 has 15 amino acids. The V gene end was trimmed by 3 bases and the J gene end by 5 bases; junction bases not matched to a gene: 8. CDR3 region: CASSHGGGGRETQYF. CDR3 nucleotide sequence: TGTGCCAGCAGCCATGGCGGCGGGGGGAGGGAGACCCAGTACTTC.

V is TRBV20-1 and J is TRBJ1-2; TRBD1 matches at 7 bases. Germline CDR1 reads DFQATT; CDR2 reads SNEGSKA (reference sequence). The CDR3 is 14 residues long. V trimming: 3 bases; J trimming: 3 bases; junction bases outside the gene matches: 7. DNA of the CDR3: TGCAGTGCTAGGGGACGACAGGGTTACTATGGCTACACCTTC. This codes for CSARGRQGYYGYTF.

This clonotype has just a few counts. This chain links TRBV4-1 with TRBJ2-5; perhaps TRBD2 as D (6 bases). The J call is doubtful: the DNA matches TRBJ2-7 better. The germline CDR1 and CDR2 sequences are MGHRA and YSYEKL. The CDR3 is 15 residues long. CDR3 sequence: CASSRDAGLPYEQYF. In DNA, the CDR3 is TGCGCCAGCTCCCGCGATGCGGGACTGCCCTACGAGCAGTACTTC.

The sample holds a few counts of this clonotype. The chain combines TRBV2 with TRBJ2-7; 7 bases map to TRBD1. Losses at the gene ends were 5 bases for V and 9 bases for J; bases not matched to a gene: 16. CDR1 is SNHLY, CDR2 FYNNEI, per germline. This CDR3 has 15 residues. CDR3 DNA sequence: TGTGCCAGCAGTCAATGGCCAGGGGGATATACGAGGCAGTACTTC. This codes for CASSQWPGGYTRQYF.

The chain is built from TRBV28 and TRBJ2-7; 9 positions agree with TRBD2. The J segment lost 6 bases and the V segment lost 3 bases, leaving 12 bases of the junction unmatched. Germline V lookup: CDR1 MDHEN, CDR2 SYDVKM. There are 16 residues in the CDR3. The CDR3 DNA follows: TGTGCCAGCAGTTTTTGGAGGAGGAGCGGGAGGTCCGAGCAGTACTTC. Protein product: CASSFWRRSGRSEQYF.

The chain links TRBV6-2 or TRBV6-3 to TRBJ2-3, with D unclear. Per the germline V gene, CDR1 is MNHEY and CDR2 is SVGEGT. CDR3 length: 17 residues. V was cut by 7 bases and J by 0 bases, with 20 bases left in between. The CDR3 DNA reads as TGTGCCAGCACCCTAGTTAACGCCCTCCTTAGCACAGATACGCAGTATTTT. Translation: CASTLVNALLSTDTQYF.

The chain uses TRBV2 and TRBJ2-1, with 7 bases matching TRBD2. V trimming: 11 bases; J trimming: 8 bases; junction bases outside the gene matches: 15. There are 14 residues in the CDR3. Per the germline V gene, CDR1 is SNHLY and CDR2 is FYNNEI. CDR3 residues: CACPSGQNWDEQFF. The DNA of the CDR3 is TGTGCCTGCCCTAGCGGACAAAATTGGGATGAGCAGTTCTTC.

The chain links TRBV12-3 or TRBV12-4 to TRBJ2-5; D call uncertain. The end of the DNA is better explained by TRBJ2-7, so the J call may be wrong. CDR3 size: 14 residues. The CDR3 DNA reads TGTGCCAGCAGTTTCCGAAAGGACGGCTACGAGCAGTACTTC. Its translation is CASSFRKDGYEQYF.

CDR3 loop: CASSWDSAIQETQYF. The DNA for the CDR3 is TGTGCCAGCAGTTGGGATAGCGCAATCCAAGAGACCCAGTACTTC. The chain combines TRBV28 with TRBJ2-5; D may be TRBD2 (5 bases). The CDR3 totals 15 residues. V was pared by 4 bases and J by 1 base, with 13 bases between. Germline assignment: CDR1 MDHEN and CDR2 SYDVKM.

This rearrangement joins TRBV28 to TRBJ2-1, with 11 bases matching TRBD1. The CDR3 is 16 amino acids. Germline trimming cut 2 bases from V and 4 bases from J; bases unmatched to any gene: 4. CDR1 and CDR2 (germline): MDHEN, SYDVKM. CDR3 nucleotide sequence: TGTGCCAGCAGTTTAGGGGGGACAGGGGGTTACAATGAGCAGTTCTTC. Translating it yields CASSLGGTGGYNEQFF.

The CDR3 loop reads CASKKLGYTF. Written as DNA, the CDR3 is TGTGCCAGCAAGAAGTTGGGCTACACCTTC. This chain connects TRBV12-3 or TRBV12-4 to TRBJ1-2; D not resolved. The CDR3 sequence is 10 residues long. V was clipped by 7 bases and J by 8 bases, with 8 bases between them.

This clonotype turned up a few times. This CDR3 is CASSKPDRGLEAFF. The CDR3 nucleotides read TGTGCCAGCAGTAAACCCGACAGGGGGCTTGAAGCTTTCTTT. The chain joins TRBV6-6 to TRBJ1-1; TRBD1 aligns across 10 bases. V lost 5 bases and J lost 7; bases outside the gene matches: 7. The germline V gene encodes CDR1 MNHNY and CDR2 SVGAGI (reference sequence). This CDR3 has 14 residues.